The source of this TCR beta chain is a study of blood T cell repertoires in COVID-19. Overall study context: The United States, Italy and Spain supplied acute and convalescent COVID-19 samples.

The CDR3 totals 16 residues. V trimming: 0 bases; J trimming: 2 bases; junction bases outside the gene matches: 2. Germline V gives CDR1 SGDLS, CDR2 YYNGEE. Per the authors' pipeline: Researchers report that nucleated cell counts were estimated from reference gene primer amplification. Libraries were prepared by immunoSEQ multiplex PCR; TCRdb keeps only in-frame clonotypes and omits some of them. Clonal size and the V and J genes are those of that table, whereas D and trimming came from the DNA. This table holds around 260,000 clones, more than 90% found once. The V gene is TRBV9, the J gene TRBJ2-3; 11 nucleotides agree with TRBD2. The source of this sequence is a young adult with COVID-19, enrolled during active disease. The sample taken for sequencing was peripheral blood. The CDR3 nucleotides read TGTGCCAGCAGCGTAGGACTAGCGGGATACACAGATACGCAGTATTTT. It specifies CASSVGLAGYTDTQYF. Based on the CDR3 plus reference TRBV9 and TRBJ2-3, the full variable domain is DSGVTQTPKHLITATGQRVTLRCSPRSGDLSVYWYQQSLDQGLQFLIQYYNGEERAKGNILERFSAQQFPDLHSELNLSSLELGDSALYFCASSVGLAGYTDTQYFGPGTRLTVL.